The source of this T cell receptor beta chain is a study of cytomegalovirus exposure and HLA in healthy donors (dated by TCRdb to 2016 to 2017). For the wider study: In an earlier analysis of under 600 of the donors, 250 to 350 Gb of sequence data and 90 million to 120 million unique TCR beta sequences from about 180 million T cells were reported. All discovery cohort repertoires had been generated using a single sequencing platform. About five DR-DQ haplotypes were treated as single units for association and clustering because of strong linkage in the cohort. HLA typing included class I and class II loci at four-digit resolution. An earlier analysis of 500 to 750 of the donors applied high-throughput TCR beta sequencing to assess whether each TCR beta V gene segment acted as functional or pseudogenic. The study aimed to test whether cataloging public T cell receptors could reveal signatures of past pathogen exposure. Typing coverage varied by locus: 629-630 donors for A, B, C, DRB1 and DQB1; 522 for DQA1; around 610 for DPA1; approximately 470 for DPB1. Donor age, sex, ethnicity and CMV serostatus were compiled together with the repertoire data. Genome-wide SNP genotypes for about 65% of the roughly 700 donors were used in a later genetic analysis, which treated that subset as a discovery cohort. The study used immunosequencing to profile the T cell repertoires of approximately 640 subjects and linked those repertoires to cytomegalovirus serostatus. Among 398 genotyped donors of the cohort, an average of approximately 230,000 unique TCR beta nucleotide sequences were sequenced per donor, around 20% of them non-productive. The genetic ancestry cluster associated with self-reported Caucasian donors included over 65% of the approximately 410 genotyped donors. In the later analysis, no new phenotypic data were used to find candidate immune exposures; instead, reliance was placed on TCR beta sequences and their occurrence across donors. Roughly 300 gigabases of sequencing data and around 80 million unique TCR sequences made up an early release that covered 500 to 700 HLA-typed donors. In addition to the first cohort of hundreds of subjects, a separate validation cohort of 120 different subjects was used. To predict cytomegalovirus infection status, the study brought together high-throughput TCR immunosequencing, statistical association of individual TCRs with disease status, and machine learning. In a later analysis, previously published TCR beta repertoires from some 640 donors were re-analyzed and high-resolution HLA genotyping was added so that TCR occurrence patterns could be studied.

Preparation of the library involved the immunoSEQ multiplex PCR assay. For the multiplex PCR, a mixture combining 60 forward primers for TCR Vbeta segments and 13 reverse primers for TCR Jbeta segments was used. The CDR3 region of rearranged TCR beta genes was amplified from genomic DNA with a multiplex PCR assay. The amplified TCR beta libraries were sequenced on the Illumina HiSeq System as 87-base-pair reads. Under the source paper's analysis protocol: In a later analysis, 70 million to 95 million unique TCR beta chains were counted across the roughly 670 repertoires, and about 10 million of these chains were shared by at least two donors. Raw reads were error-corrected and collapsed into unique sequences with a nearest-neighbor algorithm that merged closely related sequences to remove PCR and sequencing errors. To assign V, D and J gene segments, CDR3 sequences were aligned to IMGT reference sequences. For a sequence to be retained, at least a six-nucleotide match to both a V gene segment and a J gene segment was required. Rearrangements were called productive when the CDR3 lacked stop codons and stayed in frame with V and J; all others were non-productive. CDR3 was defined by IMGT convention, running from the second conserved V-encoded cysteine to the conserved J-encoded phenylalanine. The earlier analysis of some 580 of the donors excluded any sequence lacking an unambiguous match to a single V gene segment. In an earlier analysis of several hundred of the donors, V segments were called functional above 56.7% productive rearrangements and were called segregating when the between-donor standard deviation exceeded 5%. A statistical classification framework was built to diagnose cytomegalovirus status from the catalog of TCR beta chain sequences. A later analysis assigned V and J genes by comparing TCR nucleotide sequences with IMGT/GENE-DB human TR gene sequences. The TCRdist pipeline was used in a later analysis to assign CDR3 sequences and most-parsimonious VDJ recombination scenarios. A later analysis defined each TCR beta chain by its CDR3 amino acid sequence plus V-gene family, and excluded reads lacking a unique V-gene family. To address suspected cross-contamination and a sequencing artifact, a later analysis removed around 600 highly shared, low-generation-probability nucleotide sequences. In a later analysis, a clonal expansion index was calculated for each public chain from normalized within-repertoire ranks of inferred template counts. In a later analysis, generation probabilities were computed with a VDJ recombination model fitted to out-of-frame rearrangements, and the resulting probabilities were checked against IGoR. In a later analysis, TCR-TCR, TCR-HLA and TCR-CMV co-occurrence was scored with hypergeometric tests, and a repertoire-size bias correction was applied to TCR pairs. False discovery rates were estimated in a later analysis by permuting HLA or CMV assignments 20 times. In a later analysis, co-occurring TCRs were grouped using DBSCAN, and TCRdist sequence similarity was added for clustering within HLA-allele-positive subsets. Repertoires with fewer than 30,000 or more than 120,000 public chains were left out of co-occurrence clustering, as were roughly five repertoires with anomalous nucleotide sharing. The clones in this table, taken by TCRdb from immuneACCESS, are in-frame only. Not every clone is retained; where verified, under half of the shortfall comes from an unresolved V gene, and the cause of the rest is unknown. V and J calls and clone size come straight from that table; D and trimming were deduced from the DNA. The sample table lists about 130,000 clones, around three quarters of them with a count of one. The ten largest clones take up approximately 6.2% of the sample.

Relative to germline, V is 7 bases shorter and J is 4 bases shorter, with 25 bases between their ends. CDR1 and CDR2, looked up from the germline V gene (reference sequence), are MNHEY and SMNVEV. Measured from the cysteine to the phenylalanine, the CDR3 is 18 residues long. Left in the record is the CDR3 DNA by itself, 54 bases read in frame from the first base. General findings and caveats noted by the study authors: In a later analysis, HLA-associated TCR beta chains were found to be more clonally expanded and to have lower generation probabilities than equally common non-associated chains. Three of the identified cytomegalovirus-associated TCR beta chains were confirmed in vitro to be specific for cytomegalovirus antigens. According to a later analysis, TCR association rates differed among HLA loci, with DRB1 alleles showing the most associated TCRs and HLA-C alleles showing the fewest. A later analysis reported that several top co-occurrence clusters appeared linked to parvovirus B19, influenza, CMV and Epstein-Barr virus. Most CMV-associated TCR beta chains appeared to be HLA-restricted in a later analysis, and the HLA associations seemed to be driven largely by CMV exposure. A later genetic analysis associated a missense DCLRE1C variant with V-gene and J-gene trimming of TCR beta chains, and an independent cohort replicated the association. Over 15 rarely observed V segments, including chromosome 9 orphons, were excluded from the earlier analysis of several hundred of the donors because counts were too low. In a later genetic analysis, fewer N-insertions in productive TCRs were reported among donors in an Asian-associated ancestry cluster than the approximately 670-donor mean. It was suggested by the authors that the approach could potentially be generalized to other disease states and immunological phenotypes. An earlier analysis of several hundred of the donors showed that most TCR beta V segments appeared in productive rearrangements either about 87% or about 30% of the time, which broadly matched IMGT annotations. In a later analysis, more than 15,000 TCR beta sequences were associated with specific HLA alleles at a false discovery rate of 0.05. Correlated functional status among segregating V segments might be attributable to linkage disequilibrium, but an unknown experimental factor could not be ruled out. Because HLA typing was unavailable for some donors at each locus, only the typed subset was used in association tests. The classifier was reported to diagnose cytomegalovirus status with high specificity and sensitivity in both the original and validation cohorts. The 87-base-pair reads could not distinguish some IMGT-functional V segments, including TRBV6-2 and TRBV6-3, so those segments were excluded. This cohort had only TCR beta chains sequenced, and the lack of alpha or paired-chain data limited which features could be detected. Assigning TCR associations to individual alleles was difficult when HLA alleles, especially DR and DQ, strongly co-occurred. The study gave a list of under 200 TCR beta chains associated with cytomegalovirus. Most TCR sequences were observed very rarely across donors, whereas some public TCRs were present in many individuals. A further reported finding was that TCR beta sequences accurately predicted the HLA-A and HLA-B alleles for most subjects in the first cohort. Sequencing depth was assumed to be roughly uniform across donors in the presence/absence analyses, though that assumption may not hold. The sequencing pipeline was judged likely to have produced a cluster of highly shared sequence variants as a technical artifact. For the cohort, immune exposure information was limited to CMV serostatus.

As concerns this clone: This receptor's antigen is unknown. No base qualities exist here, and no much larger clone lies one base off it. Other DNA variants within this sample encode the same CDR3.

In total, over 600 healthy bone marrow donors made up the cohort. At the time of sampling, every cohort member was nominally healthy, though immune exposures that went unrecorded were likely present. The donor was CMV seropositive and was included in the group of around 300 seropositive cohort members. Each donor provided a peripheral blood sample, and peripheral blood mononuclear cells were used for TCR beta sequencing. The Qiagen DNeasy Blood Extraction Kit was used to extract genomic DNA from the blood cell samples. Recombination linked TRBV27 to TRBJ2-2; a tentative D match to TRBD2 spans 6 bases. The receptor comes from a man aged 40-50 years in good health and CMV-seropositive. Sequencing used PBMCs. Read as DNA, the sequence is TGTGCCAGCACGGGACTGGCGGGCTCCCTGGCGGGCACCGGGGAGCTGTTTTTT. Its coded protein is CASTGLAGSLAGTGELFF.